This passage covers 30 T cell receptor beta chains from one sample sequenced in a study of cytotoxic CD8 clonotypes in ibrutinib-treated CLL (dated by TCRdb to about 2021). To prepare the library, the immunoSEQ multiplex PCR assay was applied. In its TCRdb copy, this immuneACCESS table keeps in-frame sequences only and misses some clones. Where compared with another copy, unresolved V genes explain less than half of these, and the others have no known cause. For this sample the table gives over 130,000 clones, of which 80% were detected only once. The ten largest clones take up approximately 7.6% of the sample. The sample consisted of PBMCs, taken after 36 months of ibrutinib treatment. The source is a human donor with chronic lymphocytic leukemia.

The rearrangement joins TRBV6-1 to TRBJ2-7, with D possibly called TRBD1 or TRBD2 (5 bases each). CDR1 is MNHNS and CDR2 is SASEGT in the germline V gene. The CDR3 has 15 residues. Trimming took 8 bases from V and 2 from J, leaving 19 bases between them. Here the CDR3 DNA reads TGTGCCAGCTTGGGACCTGAACGGAGCGCCTACGAGCAGTACTTC. Amino acid sequence: CASLGPERSAYEQYF.

The chain joins TRBV18 to TRBJ2-7, with no clear D. Germline CDR1 KGHSH, CDR2 LQKENI. The CDR3 is made up of 12 amino acids. Trimming removed 3 bases from V and 4 bases from J, with 7 bases in between. The CDR3 protein is CASSPQEYEQYF. CDR3 nucleotide sequence: TGTGCCAGCTCACCCCAGGAATACGAGCAGTACTTC.

The chain employs TRBV11-2 and TRBJ2-4; 11 bases are shared with TRBD2. CDR3 length: 18 amino acids. V shed 5 bases and J 0 bases; nucleotides not matched to a gene: 9. CDR1 and CDR2 (germline): SGHAT, FQNNGV. CDR3 sequence (DNA): TGTGCCAGCAGCCCCCGGACTAGCGGGTTTATAGCCAAAAACATTCAGTACTTC. It specifies CASSPRTSGFIAKNIQYF.

This clone came up once. The chain combines TRBV30 with TRBJ1-3; D call uncertain. The V and J ends lost 0 bases and 0 bases respectively, with 3 bases between them. Germline values: CDR1 GTSNPN, CDR2 SVGIG (reference sequence). The CDR3 is made up of 13 amino acids. CDR3 loop: CAWSVYSGNTIYF. For the CDR3, the DNA is TGTGCCTGGAGTGTCTACTCTGGAAACACCATATATTTT.

The gene calls are TRBV27 and TRBJ2-7, with D possibly matching TRBD1 (5 bases). CDR1 and CDR2 from the germline V gene are MNHEY and SMNVEV (reference sequence). The V end lost 5 bases, the J end lost 2 bases, and 16 bases lay between the germline ends. This CDR3 has 15 amino acids. CDR3 loop: CASSPLPGNAYEQYF. DNA of the CDR3: TGTGCCAGCAGTCCCCTTCCAGGGAATGCCTACGAGCAGTACTTC.

The chain links TRBV6-1 to TRBJ2-7; 9 nucleotides match TRBD2. Germline lookup yields CDR1 MNHNS and CDR2 SASEGT. There are 15 residues in the CDR3. The V gene end was trimmed by 7 bases and the J gene end by 2 bases; junction bases not matched to a gene: 9. The CDR3: CASIPRGGGAYEQYF. As DNA, the CDR3 is TGTGCCAGCATCCCCAGGGGCGGGGGGGCCTACGAGCAGTACTTC.

The sample holds one count of this clone. V is TRBV27 and J is TRBJ2-3; D remains ambiguous. The germline gives CDR1 MNHEY, CDR2 SMNVEV (reference sequence). V was shortened by 5 bases and J by 4 bases, with 19 bases between the two germline ends. This CDR3 is built from 16 residues. The CDR3 here is CASSRLRVVTADTQYF. DNA for the CDR3: TGTGCCAGCAGTCGACTCCGGGTAGTCACCGCAGATACGCAGTATTTT.

This chain links TRBV5-1 with TRBJ2-7; TRBD1 agrees at 10 bases. Losses at the gene ends were 0 bases for V and 3 bases for J; bases not matched to a gene: 6. The CDR3 is made up of 16 amino acids. Germline V gives CDR1 SGHRS, CDR2 YFSETQ. The CDR3 DNA reads TGCGCCAGCAGCTTGGTCCCCAGGGACAGGGGCTACGAGCAGTACTTC. It translates to CASSLVPRDRGYEQYF.

This chain links TRBV6-6 with TRBJ1-4; D is unresolved. V was cut by 5 bases and J by 8 bases, with 6 bases left in between. Germline V gene lookup returns CDR1 MNHNY and CDR2 SVGAGI (reference sequence). The CDR3 is made up of 11 amino acids. CDR3 protein: CASSAEEKLFF. CDR3 coding DNA: TGTGCCAGCAGTGCTGAGGAAAAACTGTTTTTT.

This clone was observed once. The V gene is TRBV9, the J gene TRBJ2-7; unclear D gene. The CDR3 extends over 14 amino acids. V lost 0 bases, J lost 0 bases, and 7 bases lay in between. The V gene's germline CDR1 is SGDLS and CDR2 YYNGEE. The CDR3 DNA reads as TGTGCCAGCAGCGTAGGGGGTGACTCCTACGAGCAGTACTTC. It codes for CASSVGGDSYEQYF.

This clone has a single count. The J gene is TRBJ2-4, the V gene TRBV18; D uncertain. Per the germline V gene, CDR1 is KGHSH and CDR2 is LQKENI. Trimming cost V 1 base and J 5 bases, with 6 bases left between them. This CDR3 is built from 13 residues. CDR3 residues: CASSPQEQNIQYF. For the CDR3, the DNA is TGTGCCAGCTCACCACAGGAACAAAACATTCAGTACTTC.

This clone was detected only once. The chain uses TRBV5-1 and TRBJ2-7; 10 nucleotides match TRBD1. V lost 4 bases to trimming and J lost 7 bases; unmatched junction nucleotides: 5. Germline V gives CDR1 SGHRS, CDR2 YFSETQ. The CDR3 length is 13 residues. The CDR3 region has the DNA TGCGCCAGCAGCCCCGACAGGGGGCCAGAGCAGTACTTC. This codes for CASSPDRGPEQYF.

The J gene is TRBJ2-7, the V gene TRBV19; D is undetermined. The V end was cut by 4 bases, the J end by 4 bases, with 8 bases between. CDR3 length: 12 residues. Germline assignment: CDR1 LNHDA and CDR2 SQIVND (reference sequence). As DNA, the CDR3 is TGTGCCAGTAGTAGCCACCCGTACGAGCAGTACTTC. Translated, it gives CASSSHPYEQYF.

The V call is TRBV18, the J call TRBJ1-3, with unresolved D. The germline V gene has CDR1 KGHSH and CDR2 LQKENI. This CDR3 comprises 14 residues. V was trimmed by 6 bases and J by 0 bases, leaving 9 bases between them. The CDR3 DNA follows: TGTGCCAGCTCTAGTGGGAACTCTGGAAACACCATATATTTT. It yields the protein CASSSGNSGNTIYF.

The V gene is TRBV15, the J gene TRBJ2-6; perhaps TRBD1 as D (5 bases). V lost 6 bases, J lost 0 bases, and 21 bases lay in between. CDR3 length: 19 amino acids. Per germline, CDR1 LNHNV and CDR2 YYDKDF (reference sequence). Written as DNA, the CDR3 is TGTGCCACCAGACCCCCGGCAGGGTTGTTCGGCTCTGGGGCCAACGTCCTGACTTTC. This translates into CATRPPAGLFGSGANVLTF.

The table lists this clone with a count of one. This chain links TRBV4-1 with TRBJ1-5; no clear D gene. Trimming shortened V by 6 bases and J by 0 bases, and 12 bases separated the two germline ends. CDR3 size: 15 residues. Germline lookup yields CDR1 MGHRA and CDR2 YSYEKL. The chain's CDR3 is CASSPVSYSNQPQHF. DNA of the CDR3: TGCGCCAGCAGTCCCGTTAGTTATAGCAATCAGCCCCAGCATTTT.

This clone was recorded only once. This sequence joins TRBV10-1 and TRBJ2-7, with 15 bases identical to TRBD2. CDR3 length: 17 amino acids. Unmatched junction bases numbered 9, after V lost 6 bases and J lost 3 bases. Per the germline V gene, CDR1 is WNHNN and CDR2 is SYGVQD (reference sequence). For the CDR3, the DNA is TGCGCCAGCAGCCCCGGGACTAGCGGGGGGCCCATCTACGAGCAGTACTTC. Translated: CASSPGTSGGPIYEQYF.

The rearrangement links TRBV2 to TRBJ1-3; D call uncertain. The CDR3 runs 14 residues. V lost 4 bases to trimming and J lost 0 bases, with 7 bases between them. Germline CDR1 reads SNHLY; CDR2 reads FYNNEI. In nucleotides, the CDR3 is TGTGCCAGCAGTGGACACCTCTCTGGAAACACCATATATTTT. This sequence encodes CASSGHLSGNTIYF. Full variable domain (remainder filled in from reference TRBV2 and TRBJ1-3): EPEVTQTPSHQVTQMGQEVILRCVPISNHLYFYWYRQILGQKVEFLVSFYNNEISEKSEIFDDQFSVERPDGSNFTLKIRSTKLEDSAMYFCASSGHLSGNTIYFGEGSWLTVV.

The rearrangement uses TRBV5-8 and TRBJ2-1; maybe TRBD1 (5 bases). Germline CDR1 is SGHTS and CDR2 is YDEGEE. Trimming took off 0 bases at V and 0 bases at J, with 13 bases between the two ends. The CDR3 length is 17 residues. Written as DNA, the CDR3 is TGTGCCAGCAGCTTGGCCCTGGACACGAGCTCCTACAATGAGCAGTTCTTC. The encoded protein is CASSLALDTSSYNEQFF.

This rearrangement joins TRBV12-5 to TRBJ1-3; D gene ambiguous. In germline, CDR1 is LGHNT, CDR2 FRNRAP. The CDR3 extends over 13 amino acids. Trimming cost V 8 bases and J 0 bases, with 8 bases left between them. The CDR3 loop is CASQRLSGNTIYF. Written as DNA, the CDR3 is TGTGCTAGTCAGCGCCTCTCTGGAAACACCATATATTTT.

Only a few counts were recorded for this clone. The chain recombines TRBV11-2 with TRBJ2-7, with a tentative D call TRBD1 (5 bases). Germline CDR1 is SGHAT and CDR2 is FQNNGV. The CDR3 covers 12 residues. Trimming took off 5 bases at V and 7 bases at J, with 12 bases between the two ends. The CDR3 protein is CASSLDNREQYF. CDR3 DNA sequence: TGTGCCAGCAGCCTGGACAATCGGGAGCAGTACTTC.

This clone has a single count. The V gene is TRBV7-9, the J gene TRBJ2-7, with 13 bases aligning to TRBD2. After removal of 5 bases from V and 5 bases from J, the junction contained 9 bases not matched to a gene. Per the germline V gene, CDR1 is SEHNR and CDR2 is FQNEAQ (reference sequence). CDR3 length: 16 amino acids. The CDR3 DNA reads TGTGCCAGCAGCACCGGACTAGCGGGAGTAGGGGACGAGCAGTACTTC. Translation gives CASSTGLAGVGDEQYF.

With regard to this clone: An end of the junction differs from the germline gene, which may be a read error. The J gene is TRBJ2-7, the V gene TRBV5-1; D is uncertain. This CDR3 region has 14 residues. CDR1 SGHRS and CDR2 YFSETQ come from the germline V gene. CDR3 nucleotides: TGCGCCAGCAGCTTAAGTCTACTCTCCCACGAGCAGTACTTC. This encodes CASSLSLLSHEQYF.

This clone was seen more than once but under ten times. The chain employs TRBV5-1 and TRBJ2-6; D not resolved. The V gene lost 0 bases and the J gene lost 0 bases, with 4 bases spanning the gap. This CDR3 spans 15 amino acids. Germline V gives CDR1 SGHRS, CDR2 YFSETQ. The CDR3 DNA follows: TGCGCCAGCAGCTTGGTTAGCTCTGGGGCCAACGTCCTGACTTTC. Amino acid sequence: CASSLVSSGANVLTF.

As to this clone: The junction shows a germline mismatch at one end, possibly a read error. The V call is TRBV5-8, the J call TRBJ1-2; D not certain. The CDR3 contains 16 residues. The V gene's germline CDR1 is SGHTS and CDR2 YDEGEE. The CDR3: CASSQWSAVLNYGYTF. DNA of the CDR3: TGTGCCAGCAGCCAATGGAGCGCAGTCCTTAACTACGGCTACACCTTC.

V is TRBV6-6 and J is TRBJ2-2; 8 bases align to TRBD2. This CDR3 is 15 amino acids long. Germline CDR1 is MNHNY and CDR2 is SVGAGI (reference sequence). V trimming: 3 bases; J trimming: 5 bases; junction bases outside the gene matches: 5. Here the CDR3 reads CASSYTSGSTGELFF. The DNA for the CDR3 is TGTGCCAGCAGTTATACTAGCGGCAGTACCGGGGAGCTGTTTTTT.

This clone was seen once. The V call is TRBV18, the J call TRBJ1-1; D unclear. Germline V gene lookup returns CDR1 KGHSH and CDR2 LQKENI. This CDR3 spans 13 amino acids. The V end was cut by 3 bases, the J end by 6 bases, with 11 bases between. The CDR3 coding sequence is TGTGCCAGCTCACCGACCGGTACCTCTGAAGCTTTCTTT. It yields the protein CASSPTGTSEAFF.

The chain uses TRBV2 and TRBJ1-5, with D unresolved. The germline V and J ends were trimmed by 2 bases and 0 bases, with 8 bases remaining between them. Germline V gives CDR1 SNHLY, CDR2 FYNNEI. There are 15 residues in the CDR3. CDR3 sequence (DNA): TGTGCCAGCAGTGAATCATCAAATAGCAATCAGCCCCAGCATTTT. It is translated as CASSESSNSNQPQHF.

The CDR3: CASRGPGQVYSGANVLTF. CDR3 DNA sequence: TGCGCCAGCAGGGGACCGGGACAGGTATACTCTGGGGCCAACGTCCTGACTTTC. This rearrangement joins TRBV10-2 to TRBJ2-6; TRBD1 matches 8 bases. The CDR3 contains 18 residues. Germline lookup yields CDR1 WSHSY and CDR2 SAAADI. The ends lost 6 bases at V and 0 bases at J; junction bases unmatched: 10.

The chain employs TRBV18 and TRBJ2-2; 8 nucleotides match TRBD1. The germline V gene encodes CDR1 KGHSH and CDR2 LQKENI. V lost 6 bases, J lost 0 bases, and 3 bases stayed unmatched. The CDR3 contains 15 residues. The CDR3 sequence is CASSTGVANTGELFF. The CDR3, as DNA: TGTGCCAGCTCGACAGGGGTGGCGAACACCGGGGAGCTGTTTTTT.